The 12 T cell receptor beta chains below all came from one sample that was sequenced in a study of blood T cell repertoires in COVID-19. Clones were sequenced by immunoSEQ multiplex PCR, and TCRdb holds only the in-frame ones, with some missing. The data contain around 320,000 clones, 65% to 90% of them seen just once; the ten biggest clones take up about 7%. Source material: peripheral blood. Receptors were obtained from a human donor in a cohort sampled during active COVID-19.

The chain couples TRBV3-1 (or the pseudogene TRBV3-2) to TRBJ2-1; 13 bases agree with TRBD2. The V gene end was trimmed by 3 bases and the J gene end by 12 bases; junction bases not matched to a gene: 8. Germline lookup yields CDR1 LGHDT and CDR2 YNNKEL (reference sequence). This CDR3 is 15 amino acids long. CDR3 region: CASSQRRLAGGGQFF. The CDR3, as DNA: TGTGCCAGCAGCCAGAGGAGACTAGCGGGGGGAGGGCAGTTCTTC.

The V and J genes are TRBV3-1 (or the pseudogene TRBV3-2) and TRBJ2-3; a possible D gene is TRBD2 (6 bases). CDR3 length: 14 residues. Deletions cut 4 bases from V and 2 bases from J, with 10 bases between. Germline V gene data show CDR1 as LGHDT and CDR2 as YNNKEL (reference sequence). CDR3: CASSPWTNTDTQYF. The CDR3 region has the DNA TGTGCCAGCAGCCCTTGGACTAACACAGATACGCAGTATTTT.

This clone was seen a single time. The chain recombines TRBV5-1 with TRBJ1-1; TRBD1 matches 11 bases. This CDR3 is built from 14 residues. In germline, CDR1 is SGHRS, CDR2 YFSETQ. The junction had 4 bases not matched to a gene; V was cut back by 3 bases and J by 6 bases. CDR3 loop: CASSSGQGAAEAFF. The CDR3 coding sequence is TGCGCCAGCAGCTCCGGACAGGGGGCCGCTGAAGCTTTCTTT.

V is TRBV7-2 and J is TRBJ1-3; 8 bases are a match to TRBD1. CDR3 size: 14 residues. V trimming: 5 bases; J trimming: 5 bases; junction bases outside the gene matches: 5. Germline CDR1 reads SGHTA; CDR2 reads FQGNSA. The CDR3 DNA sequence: TGTGCCAGCAGCATCGGACAGGGCCGAAACACCATATATTTT. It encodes CASSIGQGRNTIYF.

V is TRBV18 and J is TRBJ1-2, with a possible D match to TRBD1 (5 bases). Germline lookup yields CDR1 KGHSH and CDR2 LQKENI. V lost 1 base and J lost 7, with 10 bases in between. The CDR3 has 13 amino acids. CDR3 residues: CASSPQGQGGYTF. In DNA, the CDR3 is TGTGCCAGCTCACCACAGGGCCAGGGTGGCTACACCTTC.

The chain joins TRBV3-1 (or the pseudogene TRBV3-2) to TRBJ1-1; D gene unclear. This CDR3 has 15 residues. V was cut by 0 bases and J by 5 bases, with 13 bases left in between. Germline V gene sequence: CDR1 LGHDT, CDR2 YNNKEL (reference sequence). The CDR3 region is CASSQDHSIWTEAFF. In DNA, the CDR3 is TGTGCCAGCAGCCAAGATCACAGTATTTGGACTGAAGCTTTCTTT.

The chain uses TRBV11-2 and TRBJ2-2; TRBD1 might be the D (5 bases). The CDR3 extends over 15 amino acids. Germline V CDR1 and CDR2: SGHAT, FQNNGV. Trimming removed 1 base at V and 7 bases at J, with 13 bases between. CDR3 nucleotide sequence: TGTGCCAGCAGCTTAGCCCTAGACCAGGGCGGGGAGCTGTTTTTT. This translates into CASSLALDQGGELFF.

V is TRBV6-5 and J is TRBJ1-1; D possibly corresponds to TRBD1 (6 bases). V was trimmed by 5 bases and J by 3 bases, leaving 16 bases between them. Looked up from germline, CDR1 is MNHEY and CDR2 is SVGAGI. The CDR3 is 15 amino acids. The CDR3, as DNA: TGTGCCAGCAGTCGGAATCGTCAGGGGCACACTGAAGCTTTCTTT. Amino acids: CASSRNRQGHTEAFF.

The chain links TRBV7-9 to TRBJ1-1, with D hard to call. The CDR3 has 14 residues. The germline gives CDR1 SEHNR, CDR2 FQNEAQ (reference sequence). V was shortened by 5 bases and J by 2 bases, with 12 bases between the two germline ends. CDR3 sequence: CASSPTWPNTEAFF. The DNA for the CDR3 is TGTGCCAGCAGCCCGACATGGCCTAACACTGAAGCTTTCTTT.

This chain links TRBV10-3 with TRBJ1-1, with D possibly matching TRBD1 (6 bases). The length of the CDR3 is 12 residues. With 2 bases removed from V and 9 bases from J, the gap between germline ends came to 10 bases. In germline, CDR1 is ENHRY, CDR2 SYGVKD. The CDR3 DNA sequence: TGTGCCATCAGTGAGGAGGACAGAAAAGCTTTCTTT. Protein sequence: CAISEEDRKAFF.

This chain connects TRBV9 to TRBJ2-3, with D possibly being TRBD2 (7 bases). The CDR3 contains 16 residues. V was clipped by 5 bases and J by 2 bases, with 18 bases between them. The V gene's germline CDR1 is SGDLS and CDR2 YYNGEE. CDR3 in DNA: TGTGCCAGCAGTAGGGAATGGCGGGGGCACACAGATACGCAGTATTTT. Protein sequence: CASSREWRGHTDTQYF.

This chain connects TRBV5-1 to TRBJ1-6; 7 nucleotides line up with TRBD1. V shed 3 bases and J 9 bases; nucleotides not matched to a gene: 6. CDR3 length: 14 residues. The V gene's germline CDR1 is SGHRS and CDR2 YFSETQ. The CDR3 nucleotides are TGCGCCAGCAGCTCGGGACAGTCCGGTTCACCCCTCCACTTT. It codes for CASSSGQSGSPLHF.